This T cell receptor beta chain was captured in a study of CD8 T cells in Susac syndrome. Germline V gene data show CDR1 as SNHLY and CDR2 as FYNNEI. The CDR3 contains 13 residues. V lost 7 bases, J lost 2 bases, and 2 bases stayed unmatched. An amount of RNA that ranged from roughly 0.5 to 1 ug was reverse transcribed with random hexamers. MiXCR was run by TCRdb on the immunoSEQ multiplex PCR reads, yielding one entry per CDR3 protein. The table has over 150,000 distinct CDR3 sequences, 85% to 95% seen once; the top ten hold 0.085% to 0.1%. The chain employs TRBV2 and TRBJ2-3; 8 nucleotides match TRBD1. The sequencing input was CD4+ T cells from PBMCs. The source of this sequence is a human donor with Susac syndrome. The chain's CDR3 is CASTGGYTDTQYF. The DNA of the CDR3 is TGTGCCAGCACAGGGGGCTACACAGATACGCAGTATTTT.